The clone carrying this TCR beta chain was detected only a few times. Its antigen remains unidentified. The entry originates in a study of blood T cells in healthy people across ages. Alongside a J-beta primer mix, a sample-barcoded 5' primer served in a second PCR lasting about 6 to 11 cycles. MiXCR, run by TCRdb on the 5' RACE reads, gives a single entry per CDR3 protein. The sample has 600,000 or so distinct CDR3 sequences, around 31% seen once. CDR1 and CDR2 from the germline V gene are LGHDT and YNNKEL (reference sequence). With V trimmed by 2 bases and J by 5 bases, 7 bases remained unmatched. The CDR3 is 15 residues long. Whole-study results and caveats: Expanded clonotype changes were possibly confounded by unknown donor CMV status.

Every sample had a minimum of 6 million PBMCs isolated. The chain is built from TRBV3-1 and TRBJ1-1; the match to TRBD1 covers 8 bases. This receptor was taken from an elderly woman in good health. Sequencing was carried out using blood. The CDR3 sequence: CASSQLGTGGTEAFF. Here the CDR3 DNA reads TGTGCCAGCAGCCAACTTGGTACAGGGGGGACTGAAGCTTTCTTT.